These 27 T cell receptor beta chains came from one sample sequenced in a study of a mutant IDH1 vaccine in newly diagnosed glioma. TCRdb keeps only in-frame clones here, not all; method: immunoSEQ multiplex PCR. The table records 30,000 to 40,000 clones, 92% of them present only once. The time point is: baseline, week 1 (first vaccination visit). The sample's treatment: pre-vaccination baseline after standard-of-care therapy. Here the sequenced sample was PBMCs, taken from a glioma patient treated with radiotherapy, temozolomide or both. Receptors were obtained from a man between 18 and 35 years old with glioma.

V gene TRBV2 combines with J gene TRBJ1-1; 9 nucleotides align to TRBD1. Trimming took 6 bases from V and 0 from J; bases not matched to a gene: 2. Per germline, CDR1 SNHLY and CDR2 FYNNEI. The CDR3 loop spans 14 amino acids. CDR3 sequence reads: CASRGQGLNTEAFF. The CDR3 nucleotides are TGTGCCAGCAGAGGACAGGGGTTGAACACTGAAGCTTTCTTT. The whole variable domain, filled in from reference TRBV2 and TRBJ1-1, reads EPEVTQTPSHQVTQMGQEVILRCVPISNHLYFYWYRQILGQKVEFLVSFYNNEISEKSEIFDDQFSVERPDGSNFTLKIRSTKLEDSAMYFCASRGQGLNTEAFFGQGTRLTVV.

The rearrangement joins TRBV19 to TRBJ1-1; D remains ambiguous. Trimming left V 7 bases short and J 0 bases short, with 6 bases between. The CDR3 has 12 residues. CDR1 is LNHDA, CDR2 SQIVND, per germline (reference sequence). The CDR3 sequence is CASKQMNTEAFF. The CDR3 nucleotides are TGTGCCAGTAAACAGATGAACACTGAAGCTTTCTTT.

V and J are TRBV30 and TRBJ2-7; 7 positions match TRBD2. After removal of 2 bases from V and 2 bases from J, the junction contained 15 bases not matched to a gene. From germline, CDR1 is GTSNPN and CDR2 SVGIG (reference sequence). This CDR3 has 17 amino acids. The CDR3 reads CAWSFPFRLAVPYEQYF. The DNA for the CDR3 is TGTGCCTGGAGTTTCCCGTTCCGGCTAGCGGTTCCCTACGAGCAGTACTTC.

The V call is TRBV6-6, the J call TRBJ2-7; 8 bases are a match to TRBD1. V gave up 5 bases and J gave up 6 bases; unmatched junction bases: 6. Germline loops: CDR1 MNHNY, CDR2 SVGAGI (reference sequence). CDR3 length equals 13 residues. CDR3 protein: CASSRTGFGEQYF. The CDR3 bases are TGTGCCAGCAGTCGGACAGGGTTTGGCGAGCAGTACTTC.

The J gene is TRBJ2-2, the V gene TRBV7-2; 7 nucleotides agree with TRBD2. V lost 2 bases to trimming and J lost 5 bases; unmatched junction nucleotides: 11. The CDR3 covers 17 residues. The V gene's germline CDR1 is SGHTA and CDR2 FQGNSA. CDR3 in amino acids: CASSLRGGSISTGELFF. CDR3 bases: TGTGCCAGCAGCTTAAGGGGCGGGAGCATCTCGACCGGGGAGCTGTTTTTT.

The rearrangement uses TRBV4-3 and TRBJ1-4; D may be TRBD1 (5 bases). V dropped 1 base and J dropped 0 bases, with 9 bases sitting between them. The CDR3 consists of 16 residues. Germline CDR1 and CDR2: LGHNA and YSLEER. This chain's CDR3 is CASSQGGRATNEKLFF. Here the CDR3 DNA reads TGCGCCAGCAGCCAAGGGGGACGCGCAACTAATGAAAAACTGTTTTTT.

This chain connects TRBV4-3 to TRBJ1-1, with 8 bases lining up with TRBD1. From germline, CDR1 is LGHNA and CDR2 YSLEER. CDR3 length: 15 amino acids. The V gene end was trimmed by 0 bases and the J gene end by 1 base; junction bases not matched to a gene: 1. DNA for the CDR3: TGCGCCAGCAGCCAAGATCAGGGGGCGAACACTGAAGCTTTCTTT. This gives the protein CASSQDQGANTEAFF.

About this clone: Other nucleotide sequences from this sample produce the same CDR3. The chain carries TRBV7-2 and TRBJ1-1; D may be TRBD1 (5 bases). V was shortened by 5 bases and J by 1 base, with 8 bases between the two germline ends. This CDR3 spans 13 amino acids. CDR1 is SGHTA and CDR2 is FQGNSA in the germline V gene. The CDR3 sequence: CASSRDQNTEAFF. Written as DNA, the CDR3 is TGTGCCAGCAGCCGGGACCAGAACACTGAAGCTTTCTTT.

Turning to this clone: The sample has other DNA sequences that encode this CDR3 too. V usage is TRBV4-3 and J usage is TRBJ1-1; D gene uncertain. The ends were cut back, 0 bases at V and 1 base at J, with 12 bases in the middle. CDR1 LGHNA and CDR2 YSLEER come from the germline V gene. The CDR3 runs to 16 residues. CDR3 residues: CASSQDKGTGNTEAFF. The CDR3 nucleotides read TGCGCCAGCAGCCAAGATAAGGGAACCGGGAACACTGAAGCTTTCTTT.

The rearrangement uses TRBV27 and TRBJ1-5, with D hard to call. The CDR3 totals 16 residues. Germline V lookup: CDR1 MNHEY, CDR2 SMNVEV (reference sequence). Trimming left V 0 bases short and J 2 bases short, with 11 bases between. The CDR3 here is CASSLSGRPGNQPQHF. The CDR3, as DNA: TGTGCCAGCAGTTTATCGGGCAGGCCTGGCAATCAGCCCCAGCATTTT.

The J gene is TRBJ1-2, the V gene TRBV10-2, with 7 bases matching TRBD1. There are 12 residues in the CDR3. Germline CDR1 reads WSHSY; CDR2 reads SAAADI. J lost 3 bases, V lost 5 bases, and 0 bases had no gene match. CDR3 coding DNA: TGCGCCAGCAGTCAGGGGGACTATGGCTACACCTTC. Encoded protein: CASSQGDYGYTF.

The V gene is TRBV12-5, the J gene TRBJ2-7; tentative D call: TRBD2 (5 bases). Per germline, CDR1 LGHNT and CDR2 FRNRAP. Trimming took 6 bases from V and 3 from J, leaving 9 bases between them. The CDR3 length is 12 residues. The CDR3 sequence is CASGKGLYEQYF. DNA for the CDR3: TGTGCTAGTGGAAAAGGACTCTACGAGCAGTACTTC. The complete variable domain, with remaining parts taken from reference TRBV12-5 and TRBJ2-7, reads DARVTQTPRHKVTEMGQEVTMRCQPILGHNTVFWYRQTMMQGLELLAYFRNRAPLDDSGMPKDRFSAEMPDATLATLKIQPSEPRDSAVYFCASGKGLYEQYFGPGTRLTVT.

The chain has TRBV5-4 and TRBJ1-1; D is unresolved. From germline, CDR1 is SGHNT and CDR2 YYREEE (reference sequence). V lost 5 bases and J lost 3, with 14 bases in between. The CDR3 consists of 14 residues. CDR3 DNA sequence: TGTGCCAGCAGTTCAACCGGGCAGGACACTGAAGCTTTCTTT. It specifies CASSSTGQDTEAFF.

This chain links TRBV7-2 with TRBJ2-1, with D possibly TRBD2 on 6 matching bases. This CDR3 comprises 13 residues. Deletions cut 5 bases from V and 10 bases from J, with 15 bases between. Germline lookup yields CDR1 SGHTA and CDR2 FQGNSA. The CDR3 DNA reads TGTGCCAGCAGCGCGAGTTGGGACTTGGAGCAGTTCTTC. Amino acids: CASSASWDLEQFF.

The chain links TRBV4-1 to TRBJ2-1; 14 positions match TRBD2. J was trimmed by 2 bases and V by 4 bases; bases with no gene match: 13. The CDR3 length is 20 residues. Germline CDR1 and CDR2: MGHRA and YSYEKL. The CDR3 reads CASSLRIPGTSGRAYNEQFF. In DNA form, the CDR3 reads TGCGCCAGCAGCCTCCGAATACCCGGGACTAGCGGGAGAGCCTACAATGAGCAGTTCTTC.

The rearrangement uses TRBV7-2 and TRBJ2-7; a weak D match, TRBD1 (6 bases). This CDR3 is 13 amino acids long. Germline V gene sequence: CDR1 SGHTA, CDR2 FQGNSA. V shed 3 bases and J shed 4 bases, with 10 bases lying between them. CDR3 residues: CASSFGQKYEQYF. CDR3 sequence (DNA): TGTGCCAGCAGCTTTGGACAGAAGTACGAGCAGTACTTC.

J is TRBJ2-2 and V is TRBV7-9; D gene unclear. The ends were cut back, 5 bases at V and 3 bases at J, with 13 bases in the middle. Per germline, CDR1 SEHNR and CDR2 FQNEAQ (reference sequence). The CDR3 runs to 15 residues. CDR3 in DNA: TGTGCCAGCAGCCCCCGCCCGCGATACACCGGGGAGCTGTTTTTT. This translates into CASSPRPRYTGELFF.

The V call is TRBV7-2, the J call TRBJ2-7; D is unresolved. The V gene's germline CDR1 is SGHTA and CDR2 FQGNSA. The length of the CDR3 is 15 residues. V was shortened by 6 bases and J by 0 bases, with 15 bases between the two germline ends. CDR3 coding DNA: TGTGCCAGCAGACCCTTCGGAGTTAGCTCCTACGAGCAGTACTTC. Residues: CASRPFGVSSYEQYF.

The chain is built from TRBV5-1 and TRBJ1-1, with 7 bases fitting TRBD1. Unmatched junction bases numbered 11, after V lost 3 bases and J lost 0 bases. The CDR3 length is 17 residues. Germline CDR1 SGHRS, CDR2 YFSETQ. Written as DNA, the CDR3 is TGCGCCAGCAGCTCCCGGGACAGCTGGACTATGAACACTGAAGCTTTCTTT. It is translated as CASSSRDSWTMNTEAFF.

The CDR3 sequence is CASSPPSTDTQYF. In DNA, the CDR3 is TGTGCCAGCAGTCCCCCAAGCACAGATACGCAGTATTTT. V is TRBV6-6 and J is TRBJ2-3; D is undetermined. The V gene's germline CDR1 is MNHNY and CDR2 SVGAGI (reference sequence). The ends were cut back, 5 bases at V and 0 bases at J, with 6 bases in the middle. The CDR3 consists of 13 residues.

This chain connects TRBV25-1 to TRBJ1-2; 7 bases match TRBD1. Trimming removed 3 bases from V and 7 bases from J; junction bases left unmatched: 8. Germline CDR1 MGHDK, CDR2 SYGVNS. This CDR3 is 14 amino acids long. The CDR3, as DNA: TGTGCCAGCAGTGAGGCAGGGGGAAAGGGTGGCTACACCTTC. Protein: CASSEAGGKGGYTF.

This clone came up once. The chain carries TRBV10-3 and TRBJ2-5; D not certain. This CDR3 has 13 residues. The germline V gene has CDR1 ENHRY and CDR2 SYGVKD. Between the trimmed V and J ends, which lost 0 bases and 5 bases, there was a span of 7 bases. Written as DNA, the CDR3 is TGTGCCATCAGTGAGTCTAGTTTCGAGACCCAGTACTTC. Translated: CAISESSFETQYF.

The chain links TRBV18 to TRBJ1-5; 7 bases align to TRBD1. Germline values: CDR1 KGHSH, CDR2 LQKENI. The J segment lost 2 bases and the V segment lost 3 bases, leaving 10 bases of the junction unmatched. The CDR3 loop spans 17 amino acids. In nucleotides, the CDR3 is TGTGCCAGCTCACCGAGACAGGGTGAAGGTGGCAATCAGCCCCAGCATTTT. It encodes CASSPRQGEGGNQPQHF.

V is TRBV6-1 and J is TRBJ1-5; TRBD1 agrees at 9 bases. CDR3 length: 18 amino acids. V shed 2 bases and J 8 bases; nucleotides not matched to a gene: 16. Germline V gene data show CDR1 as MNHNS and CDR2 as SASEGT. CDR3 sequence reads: CASSEKTRDRAFGEPQHF. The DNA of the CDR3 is TGTGCCAGCAGTGAAAAAACTAGGGACAGGGCCTTCGGTGAGCCCCAGCATTTT.

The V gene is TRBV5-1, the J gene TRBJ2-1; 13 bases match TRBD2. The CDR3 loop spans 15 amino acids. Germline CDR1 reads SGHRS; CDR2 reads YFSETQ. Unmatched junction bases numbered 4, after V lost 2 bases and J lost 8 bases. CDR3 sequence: CASSLRTSGSDEQFF. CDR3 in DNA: TGCGCCAGCAGCTTACGGACTAGCGGGAGTGATGAGCAGTTCTTC. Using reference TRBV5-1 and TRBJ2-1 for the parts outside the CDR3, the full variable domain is KAGVTQTPRYLIKTRGQQVTLSCSPISGHRSVSWYQQTPGQGLQFLFEYFSETQRNKGNFPGRFSGRQFSNSRSEMNVSTLELGDSALYLCASSLRTSGSDEQFFGPGTRLTVL.

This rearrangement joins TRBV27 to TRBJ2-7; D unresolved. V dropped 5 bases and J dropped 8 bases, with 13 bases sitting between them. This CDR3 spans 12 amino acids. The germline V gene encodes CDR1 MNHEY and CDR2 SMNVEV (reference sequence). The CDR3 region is CASSTSSRQQYF. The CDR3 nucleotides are TGTGCCAGCAGTACCTCGTCCAGGCAGCAGTACTTC.

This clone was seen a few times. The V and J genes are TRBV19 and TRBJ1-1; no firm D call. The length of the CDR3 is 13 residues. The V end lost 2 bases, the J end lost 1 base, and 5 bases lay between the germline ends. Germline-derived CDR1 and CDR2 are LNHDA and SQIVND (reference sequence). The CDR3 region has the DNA TGTGCCAGTAGTATAAACGGGAACACTGAAGCTTTCTTT. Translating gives CASSINGNTEAFF.